This T cell receptor beta chain was documented in a study of shared clonotypes between healthy human individuals. Study background: The cohort had a couple of women and three men, ages 18 to 49. For every donor, three CD4 naive, three CD4 memory, two CD8 naive and one CD8 memory plates were used.

General study findings and limits: Donor scarcity curtailed the genetic and exposure-history diversity represented herein.

CD45RO negativity and positive selection for CCR7 defined naive CD8 cells, a population that excluded terminally differentiated effector memory CD45RA+ cells. All donors were Caucasian adults living in Nashville, Tennessee. Generated by immunoSEQ multiplex PCR, the TCRdb table keeps only in-frame clones and is missing some. There are 560,000 or so clones in the sample; 90% to 97% occur only once, and about 0.12% lies in the top ten. As regards this clone: Its target is not known.

Germline V lookup: CDR1 MNHEY, CDR2 SMNVEV (reference sequence). Trimming left V 0 bases short and J 8 bases short, with 19 bases between. The CDR3 contains 16 residues. This chain links TRBV27 with TRBJ1-2, with a tentative D call TRBD1 (5 bases). The sequence derives from a woman aged 30 to 39 in good health. Sequencing was carried out using naive CD8+ T cells sorted from blood. The CDR3 loop is CASSLSGGARPGGYTF. In DNA form, the CDR3 reads TGTGCCAGCAGTTTATCGGGCGGGGCACGTCCTGGAGGCTACACCTTC.